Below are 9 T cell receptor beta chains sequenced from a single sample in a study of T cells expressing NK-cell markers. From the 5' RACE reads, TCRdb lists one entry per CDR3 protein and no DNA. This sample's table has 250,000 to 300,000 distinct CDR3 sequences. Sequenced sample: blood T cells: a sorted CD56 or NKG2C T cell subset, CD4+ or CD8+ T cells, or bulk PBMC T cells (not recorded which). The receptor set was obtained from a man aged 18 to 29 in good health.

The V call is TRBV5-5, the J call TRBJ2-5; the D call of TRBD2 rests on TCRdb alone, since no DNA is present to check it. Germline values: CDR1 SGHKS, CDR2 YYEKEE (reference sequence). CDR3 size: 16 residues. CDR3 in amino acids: CASSINTLATQETQYF.

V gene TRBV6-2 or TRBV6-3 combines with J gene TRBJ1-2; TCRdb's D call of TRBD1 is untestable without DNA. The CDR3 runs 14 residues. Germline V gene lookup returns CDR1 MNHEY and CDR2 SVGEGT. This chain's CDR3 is CASSYSAGNYGYTF.

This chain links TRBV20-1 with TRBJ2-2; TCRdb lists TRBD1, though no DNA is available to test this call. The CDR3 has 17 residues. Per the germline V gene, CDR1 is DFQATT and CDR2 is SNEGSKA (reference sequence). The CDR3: CSARDIGRDTDTGELFF.

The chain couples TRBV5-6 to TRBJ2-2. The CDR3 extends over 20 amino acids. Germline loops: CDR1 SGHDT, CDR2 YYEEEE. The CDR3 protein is CASSSARPLTLSTSTGELFF.

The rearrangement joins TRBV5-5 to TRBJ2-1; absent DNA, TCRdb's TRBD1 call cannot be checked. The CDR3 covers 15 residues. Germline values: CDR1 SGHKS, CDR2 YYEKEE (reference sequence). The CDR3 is CASSLRTGDMNEQFF. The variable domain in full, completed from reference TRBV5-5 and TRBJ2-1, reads DAGVTQSPTHLIKTRGQQVTLRCSPISGHKSVSWYQQVLGQGPQFIFQYYEKEERGRGNFPDRFSARQFPNYSSELNVNALLLGDSALYLCASSLRTGDMNEQFFGPGTRLTVL.

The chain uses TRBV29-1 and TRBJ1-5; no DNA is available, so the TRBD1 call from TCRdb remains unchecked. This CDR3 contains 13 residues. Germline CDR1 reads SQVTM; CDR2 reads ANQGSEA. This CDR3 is CSVGSGGDQPQHF.

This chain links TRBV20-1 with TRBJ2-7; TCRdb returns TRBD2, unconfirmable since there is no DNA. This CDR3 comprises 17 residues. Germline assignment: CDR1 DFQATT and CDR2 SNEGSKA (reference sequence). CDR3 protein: CSAPAGLAGVERYEQYF.

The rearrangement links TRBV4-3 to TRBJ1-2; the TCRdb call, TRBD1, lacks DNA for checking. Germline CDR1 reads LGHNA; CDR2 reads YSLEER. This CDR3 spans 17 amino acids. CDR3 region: CASSQERKGVLGNGYTF.

The CDR3 protein is CASSQGDGSTDTQYF. The chain joins TRBV4-2 to TRBJ2-3; the D gene TCRdb calls, TRBD1, cannot be checked with no DNA. CDR1 is LGHNA, CDR2 YNFKEQ, per germline. The CDR3 covers 15 residues.